The 9 T cell receptor beta chains below were found in one sample sequenced in a study of shared clonotypes between healthy human individuals. The protocol was immunoSEQ multiplex PCR, while the TCRdb copy is restricted to in-frame clones and leaves out a portion. The sample records millions of clones, roughly nine tenths being singletons. The sample consisted of naive CD4+ T cells sorted from blood. As to subset: CD45RA+ positively selected. The receptor source for this set is a man aged 18 to 30 in good health.

Of note for this clone: The sample carries other DNA sequences with the same CDR3. The chain combines TRBV10-3 with TRBJ2-3; D gene uncertain. The CDR3 consists of 14 residues. V lost 2 bases to trimming and J lost 1 base, with 7 bases between them. CDR1 and CDR2 from the germline V gene are ENHRY and SYGVKD. The CDR3: CAISEGRGTDTQYF. The CDR3 DNA reads as TGTGCCATCAGTGAGGGTCGCGGCACAGATACGCAGTATTTT.

The chain joins TRBV7-9 to TRBJ1-4; TRBD1 is a possible D gene (5 bases). The CDR3 is 13 residues long. Germline V lookup: CDR1 SEHNR, CDR2 FQNEAQ (reference sequence). V was trimmed by 1 base and J by 7 bases, leaving 7 bases between them. CDR3 sequence: CASSLGQFEKLFF. In DNA, the CDR3 is TGTGCCAGCAGCTTAGGACAGTTTGAAAAACTGTTTTTT.

A word on this clone: This sample includes further DNA sequences coding for the same CDR3. V and J are TRBV2 and TRBJ2-3; 14 positions match TRBD2. The trim removed 5 bases at V and 1 base at J, leaving 2 bases unmatched. CDR1 is SNHLY and CDR2 is FYNNEI in the germline V gene. The CDR3 spans 16 residues. Here the CDR3 reads CASSPGLAGGTDTQYF. CDR3 nucleotide sequence: TGTGCCAGCAGTCCGGGACTAGCGGGGGGCACAGATACGCAGTATTTT.

This chain joins TRBV7-9 and TRBJ1-4; 7 bases fit TRBD1. The germline V gene has CDR1 SEHNR and CDR2 FQNEAQ (reference sequence). Trimming removed 5 bases from V and 8 bases from J; junction bases left unmatched: 8. There are 14 residues in the CDR3. As DNA, the CDR3 is TGTGCCAGCAGCCCACAGGGGATGTTGGAAAAACTGTTTTTT. Amino acids: CASSPQGMLEKLFF.

The J gene is TRBJ2-5, the V gene TRBV2, with a tentative D call TRBD2 (5 bases). CDR1 SNHLY and CDR2 FYNNEI come from the germline V gene. The germline V and J ends were trimmed by 7 bases and 0 bases, with 15 bases remaining between them. The CDR3 totals 15 residues. The CDR3 reads CASTLAPTNQETQYF. Written as DNA, the CDR3 is TGTGCCAGCACTCTAGCCCCAACCAACCAAGAGACCCAGTACTTC.

In its sample, this clone was seen a few times. The identical CDR3 is also encoded by other nucleotide sequences in the sample. The chain combines TRBV11-2 with TRBJ1-5, with D uncertain. CDR3 size: 13 residues. Trimming shortened V by 0 bases and J by 5 bases, and 5 bases separated the two germline ends. Germline loops: CDR1 SGHAT, CDR2 FQNNGV. Here the CDR3 DNA reads TGTGCCAGCAGCTTAGATCGAGATCAGCCCCAGCATTTT. This sequence encodes CASSLDRDQPQHF.

The J gene is TRBJ2-2, the V gene TRBV11-3, with 12 nucleotides matching TRBD2. Per the germline V gene, CDR1 is SGHNT and CDR2 is YENEEA. This CDR3 has 16 residues. The ends lost 4 bases at V and 4 bases at J; junction bases unmatched: 4. CDR3 protein: CASSSLAGGTTGELFF. DNA of the CDR3: TGTGCCAGCAGCTCCCTAGCGGGAGGGACCACCGGGGAGCTGTTTTTT.

This clone was recorded only once. The V call is TRBV9, the J call TRBJ2-3, with 10 nucleotides matching TRBD1. Per the germline V gene, CDR1 is SGDLS and CDR2 is YYNGEE. The V segment lost 1 base and the J segment 5 bases; nucleotides outside the gene matches: 1. This CDR3 spans 14 amino acids. For the CDR3, the DNA is TGTGCCAGCAGCGTAAGGGACAGGGGAGATACGCAGTATTTT. Translating gives CASSVRDRGDTQYF. Variable domain in full (rest from reference TRBV9 and TRBJ2-3): DSGVTQTPKHLITATGQRVTLRCSPRSGDLSVYWYQQSLDQGLQFLIQYYNGEERAKGNILERFSAQQFPDLHSELNLSSLELGDSALYFCASSVRDRGDTQYFGPGTRLTVL.

This clone has a single count. The chain couples TRBV30 to TRBJ2-2; 7 positions agree with TRBD2. In germline, CDR1 is GTSNPN, CDR2 SVGIG (reference sequence). This CDR3 has 17 residues. Trimming at V came to 0 bases and at J to 0 bases, leaving 7 bases not matched to a gene. Written as DNA, the CDR3 is TGTGCCTGGAGTGTTGGGAGGGTCTCTACGAACACCGGGGAGCTGTTTTTT. Amino acids: CAWSVGRVSTNTGELFF. The full variable domain, rest sourced from reference TRBV30 and TRBJ2-2, is SQTIHQWPATLVQPVGSPLSLECTVEGTSNPNLYWYRQAAGRGLQLLFYSVGIGQISSEVPQNLSASRPQDRQFILSSKKLLLSDSGFYLCAWSVGRVSTNTGELFFGEGSRLTVL.